Reported below is one T cell receptor (beta chain). The germline V gene has CDR1 MNHEY and CDR2 SVGAGI. Trimming cost V 5 bases and J 8 bases; bases outside gene matches: 5. The CDR3 is 12 amino acids. Data came from immunoSEQ multiplex PCR; TCRdb stores just in-frame clones and leaves some out. There are about 370,000 clones in the sample; roughly nine tenths occur only once, and less than 2% lies in the top ten. Participants, roughly 18 to 89 years old, spanned approximately 26 US areas. This sample is part of a study of blood T cell repertoires in COVID-19. The rearrangement links TRBV6-5 to TRBJ1-1; the match to TRBD1 covers 7 bases. The clonotype was recovered from a woman aged 25-40 years who had recovered from COVID-19. Sequencing used PBMCs or T cells enriched from blood (not recorded which). The CDR3: CASSREQGEAFF. In DNA form, the CDR3 reads TGTGCCAGCAGTCGCGAACAGGGGGAAGCTTTCTTT.